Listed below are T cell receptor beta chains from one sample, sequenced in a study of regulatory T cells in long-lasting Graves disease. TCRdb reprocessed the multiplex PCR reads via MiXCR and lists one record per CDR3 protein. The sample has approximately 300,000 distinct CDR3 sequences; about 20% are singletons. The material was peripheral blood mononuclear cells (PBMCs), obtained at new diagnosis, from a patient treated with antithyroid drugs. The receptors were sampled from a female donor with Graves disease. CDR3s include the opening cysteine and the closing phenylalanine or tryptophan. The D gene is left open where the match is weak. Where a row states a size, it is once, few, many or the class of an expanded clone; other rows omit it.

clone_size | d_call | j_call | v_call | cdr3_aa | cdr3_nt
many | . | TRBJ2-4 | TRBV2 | CARGHPAPLAKNIQYF | TGTGCCAGGGGACACCCCGCTCCTCTAGCCAAAAACATTCAGTACTTC
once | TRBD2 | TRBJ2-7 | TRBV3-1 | CASSQDWPSGSNYNEQYF | TGTGCCAGCAGCCAAGATTGGCCTAGCGGGAGCAACTACAATGAGCAGTACTTC
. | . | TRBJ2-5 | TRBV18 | CASTFAAKIETQYF | TGTGCCAGCACTTTTGCGGCCAAGATAGAGACCCAGTACTTC
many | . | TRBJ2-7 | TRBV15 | CATSRDPRGRQPRTYEQYF | TGTGCCACCAGCAGAGATCCCCGCGGCCGGCAGCCGAGGACCTACGAGCAGTACTTC
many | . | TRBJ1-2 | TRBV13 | CASSSAYGYTF | TGTGCCAGCAGCTCGGCCTATGGCTACACCTTC
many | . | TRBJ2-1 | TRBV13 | CASSLSGLYNEQFF | TGTGCCAGCAGCTTATCAGGGCTCTACAATGAGCAGTTCTTC
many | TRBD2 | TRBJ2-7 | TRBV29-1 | CSVDKAGGPPYEQYF | TGCAGCGTTGATAAAGCGGGAGGGCCCCCCTACGAGCAGTACTTC
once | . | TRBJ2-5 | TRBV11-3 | CASSLRQEQETQYF | TGTGCCAGCAGCTTACGGCAGGAACAAGAGACCCAGTACTTC
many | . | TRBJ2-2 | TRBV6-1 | CASTLTGQYTGELFF | TGTGCCAGCACCCTAACCGGACAGTACACCGGGGAGCTGTTTTTT
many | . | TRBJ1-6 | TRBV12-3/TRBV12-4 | CASSYAPGYNSPLHF | TGTGCCAGCAGTTACGCCCCGGGCTATAATTCACCCCTCCACTTT
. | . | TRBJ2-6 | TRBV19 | CASSINGGNSGANVLTF | TGTGCCAGTAGTATAAACGGCGGGAACTCTGGGGCCAACGTCCTGACTTTC
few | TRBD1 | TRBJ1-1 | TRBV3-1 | CASSQGRQGMRNTEAFF | TGTGCCAGCAGCCAAGGACGACAGGGTATGAGGAACACTGAAGCTTTCTTT
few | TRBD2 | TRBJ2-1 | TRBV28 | CASSRTSGRANEQFF | TGTGCCAGCAGTCGGACTAGCGGGAGGGCCAATGAGCAGTTCTTC
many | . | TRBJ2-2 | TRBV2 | CASSEHPGTGELFF | TGTGCCAGCAGTGAACATCCAGGGACCGGGGAGCTGTTTTTT
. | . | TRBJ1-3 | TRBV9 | CASSVGPQGSYSGITIYF | TGTGCCAGCAGCGTAGGGCCCCAAGGCAGCTACTCTGGAATCACCATATATTTT
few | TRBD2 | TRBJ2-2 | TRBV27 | CASSMTSGTGELFF | TGTGCCAGCAGTATGACTAGCGGCACCGGGGAGCTGTTTTTT
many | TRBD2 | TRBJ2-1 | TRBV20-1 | CSAEGTSGSSYNEQFF | TGCAGTGCTGAAGGGACTAGCGGGTCCTCCTACAATGAGCAGTTCTTC
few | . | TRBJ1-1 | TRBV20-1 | CSARELGLFTEAFF | TGCAGTGCTAGAGAGTTAGGTTTGTTCACTGAAGCTTTCTTT
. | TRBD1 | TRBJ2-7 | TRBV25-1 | CASSAYRGLSYEQYF | TGTGCCAGCAGTGCGTACAGGGGGCTCTCCTACGAGCAGTACTTC
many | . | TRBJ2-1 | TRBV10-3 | CAIMQDQGSEQFF | TGTGCCATCATGCAGGATCAGGGGAGTGAGCAGTTCTTC
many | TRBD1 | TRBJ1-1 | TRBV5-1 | CASSTGDRRSLEAFF | TGCGCCAGCAGCACGGGGGACAGACGGTCGCTCGAAGCTTTCTTT
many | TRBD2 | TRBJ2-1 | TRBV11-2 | CASRSVASGRGYNEQFF | TGTGCCAGCAGATCCGTGGCTAGCGGGAGGGGGTACAATGAGCAGTTCTTC
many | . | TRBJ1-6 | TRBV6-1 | CASSESGTYNSPLHF | TGTGCCAGCAGTGAATCAGGGACCTATAATTCACCCCTCCACTTT
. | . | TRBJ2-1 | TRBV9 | CASSVIFGPEQFF | TGTGCCAGCAGCGTCATTTTCGGACCAGAGCAGTTCTTC
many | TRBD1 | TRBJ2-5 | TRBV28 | CASSPAGTAQETQYF | TGTGCCAGCAGCCCTGCCGGGACAGCGCAAGAGACCCAGTACTTC
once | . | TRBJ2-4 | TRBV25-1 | CASSDTVNIQYF | TGTGCCAGCAGTGATACGGTAAACATTCAGTACTTC
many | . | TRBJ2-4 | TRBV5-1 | CASSLEGRGENIQYF | TGCGCCAGCAGCTTGGAGGGACGGGGTGAAAACATTCAGTACTTC
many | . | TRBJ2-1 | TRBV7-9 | CASSDPSLAGYNEQFF | TGTGCCAGCAGCGACCCCAGTCTAGCAGGTTACAATGAGCAGTTCTTC
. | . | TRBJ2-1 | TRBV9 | CASRGAEEQFF | TGTGCCAGCAGGGGGGCGGAGGAGCAGTTCTTC
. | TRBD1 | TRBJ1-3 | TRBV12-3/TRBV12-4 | CASSGWDRGGNTIYF | TGTGCCAGCAGCGGATGGGACAGGGGTGGAAACACCATATATTTT
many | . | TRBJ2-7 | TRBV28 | CASSPNQGWGGTSSYEQYF | TGTGCCAGCAGTCCAAATCAGGGGTGGGGCGGGACGAGCTCCTACGAGCAGTACTTC
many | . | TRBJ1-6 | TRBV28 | CASSLFGLAVGNNSPLHF | TGTGCCAGCAGTTTATTCGGGTTGGCAGTGGGAAATAATTCACCCCTCCACTTT
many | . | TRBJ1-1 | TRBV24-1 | CATSVVYSLPGGEAFF | TGTGCCACCAGTGTGGTCTACAGCCTCCCGGGGGGTGAAGCTTTCTTT
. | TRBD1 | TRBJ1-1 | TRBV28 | CASSPDRTPEAFF | TGTGCCAGCAGTCCGGACAGGACGCCTGAAGCTTTCTTT
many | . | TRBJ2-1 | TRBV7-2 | CASSWGPNNEQFF | TGTGCCAGCAGCTGGGGACCTAACAATGAGCAGTTCTTC
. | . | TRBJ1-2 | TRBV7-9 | CASSRQEGYGYTF | TGTGCCAGCAGCCGACAAGAGGGCTATGGCTACACCTTC
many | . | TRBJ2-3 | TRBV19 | CASSMFPDTSDTDTQYF | TGTGCCAGTAGTATGTTCCCTGACACTTCCGACACAGATACGCAGTATTTT
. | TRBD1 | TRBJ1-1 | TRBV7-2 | CASSTDRKNTEAFF | TGTGCCAGCAGCACGGACAGGAAGAACACTGAAGCTTTCTTT
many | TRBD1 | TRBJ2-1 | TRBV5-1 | CASSLGGWRGQGDNEQFF | TGCGCCAGCAGCTTGGGCGGTTGGCGCGGACAGGGGGACAATGAGCAGTTCTTC
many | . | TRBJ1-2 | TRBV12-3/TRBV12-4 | CASSSPTENYGYTF | TGTGCCAGCAGTAGCCCGACGGAAAACTATGGCTACACCTTC
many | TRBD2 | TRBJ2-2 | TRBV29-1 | CSVEGLADGNTGELFF | TGCAGCGTTGAAGGACTAGCGGACGGAAACACCGGGGAGCTGTTTTTT
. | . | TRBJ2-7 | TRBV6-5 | CASSYLMAGAGEQYF | TGTGCCAGCAGTTACTTGATGGCCGGGGCGGGCGAGCAGTACTTC
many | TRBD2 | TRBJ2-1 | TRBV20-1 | CSAIPVASGYNEQFF | TGCAGTGCTATCCCGGTGGCTAGCGGTTACAATGAGCAGTTCTTC
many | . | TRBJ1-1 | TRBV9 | CASSPGVASGNTEAFF | TGTGCCAGCAGCCCGGGTGTCGCGTCAGGGAACACTGAAGCTTTCTTT
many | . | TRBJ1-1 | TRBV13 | CASSSRPSEAFF | TGTGCCAGCAGCTCTAGACCATCTGAAGCTTTCTTT